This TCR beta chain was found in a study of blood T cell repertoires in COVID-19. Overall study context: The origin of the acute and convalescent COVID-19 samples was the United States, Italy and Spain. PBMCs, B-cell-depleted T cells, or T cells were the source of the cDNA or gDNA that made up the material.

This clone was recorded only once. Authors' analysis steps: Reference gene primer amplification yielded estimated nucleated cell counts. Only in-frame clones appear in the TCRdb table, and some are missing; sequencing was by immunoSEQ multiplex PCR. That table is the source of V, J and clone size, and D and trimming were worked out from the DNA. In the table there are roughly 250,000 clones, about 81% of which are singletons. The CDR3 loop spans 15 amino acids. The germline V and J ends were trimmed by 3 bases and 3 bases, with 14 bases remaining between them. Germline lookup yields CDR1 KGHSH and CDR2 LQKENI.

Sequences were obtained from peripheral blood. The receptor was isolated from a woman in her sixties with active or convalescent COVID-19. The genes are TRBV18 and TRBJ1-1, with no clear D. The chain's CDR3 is CASSPIRGFDTEAFF. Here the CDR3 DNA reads TGTGCCAGCTCACCGATACGGGGATTTGACACTGAAGCTTTCTTT.